The 2 T cell receptor beta chains reported below all come from one sample, sequenced in a study of relationships among human T cell subsets. The T cell receptor alpha and beta CDR3 regions were amplified from mRNA by semiquantitative ARM-PCR. Exponential amplification used communal superprimers after tagged nested gene-specific primers in ARM-PCR. TCRdb re-called the multiplex PCR reads through MiXCR, storing one row per CDR3 protein. The sample contains thousands of distinct CDR3 sequences, around 57% of which appear only once. From the CD45RA-negative fraction, anti-CD45RO beads picked out CD45RA-RO+ memory T cells. The source material was memory T cells sorted from blood. The origin of the receptors is a man in his forties in good health.

The DNA for the CDR3 is TGTGCCAGCAGCCCCCAGGGAAATAGGGTGAACACTGAAGCTTTCTTT. Translation: CASSPQGNRVNTEAFF. This chain links TRBV7-9 with TRBJ1-1; perhaps TRBD1 as D (5 bases). CDR3 size: 16 residues. V shed 5 bases and J shed 0 bases, with 16 bases lying between them. The V gene's germline CDR1 is SEHNR and CDR2 FQNEAQ (reference sequence).

This chain links TRBV11-2 with TRBJ2-1; tentative D call: TRBD2 (5 bases). V lost 5 bases to trimming and J lost 4 bases, with 15 bases between them. The CDR3 runs to 15 residues. Per the germline V gene, CDR1 is SGHAT and CDR2 is FQNNGV. The CDR3 DNA reads TGTGCCAGCAGCATCGGACTCACAATGTACAATGAGCAGTTCTTC. Translating it yields CASSIGLTMYNEQFF.